This T cell receptor beta chain was obtained from a study of post-analysis software for immune sequencing data. Study details: The disease courses spanned relapsing-remitting, secondary progressive and progressive-relapsing forms of multiple sclerosis.

Study-level results: Controls had lower frequencies than patients of five or six TRBV segments, which included TRBV5-6, TRBV5-1 and TRBV20-1. Under the F measure, samples that were prepared in one batch clustered strongly together.

Germline CDR1 and CDR2: SNHLY and FYNNEI. The V segment lost 6 bases and the J segment 10 bases; nucleotides outside the gene matches: 9. CDR3 length equals 13 residues. Sequencing libraries made from TCR beta cDNA carried unique molecular identifiers. When about 1 to 11 million T cells were used, they gave 500,000 or so cDNA molecules. TCRdb passed the PCR reads through MiXCR, listing each CDR3 protein once. The sample yields about 810,000 distinct CDR3 sequences, 53% seen once. For this clonotype: Its antigen is undetermined.

This rearrangement joins TRBV2 to TRBJ2-1, with 7 bases aligning to TRBD1. The source is a girl aged 10-17 years with multiple sclerosis. The sample comprised blood. In DNA form, the CDR3 reads TGTGCCAGCAGGGACAGGCCTTTTCCAGAGCAGTTCTTC. Residues: CASRDRPFPEQFF.